The rows below give T cell receptor beta chains drawn from one sample of a study of T cell responses to AZD1222 COVID-19 vaccine. Sequencing used immunoSEQ multiplex PCR; TCRdb keeps in-frame clones, though not all of them. Among approximately 150,000 clones listed, 86% were seen once. The material was peripheral blood, obtained 28 days after the second AZD1222 dose. These receptors all stem from an adult who received the AZD1222 COVID-19 vaccine. CDR3s include the opening cysteine and the closing phenylalanine or tryptophan. The D gene is left open where the match is weak. A row's size may be missing; if present it is once, few, many or a size class.

TRBD1	TRBJ1-2	.	TRBV18	CASSPRQGHTDDGYTF	TGTGCCAGCTCACCGCGACAGGGGCATACGGATGATGGCTACACCTTC
.	TRBJ2-7	.	TRBV10-3	CAISPGYEQYF	TGTGCCATCAGTCCCGGGTACGAGCAGTACTTC
TRBD1	TRBJ2-7	.	TRBV6-5	CASIVGDRGPEQYF	TGTGCCAGCATTGTCGGGGACAGGGGGCCCGAGCAGTACTTC
TRBD1	TRBJ1-2	.	TRBV29-1	CSAQTGQGGPYSGGYTF	TGCAGCGCCCAGACAGGACAGGGGGGTCCCTACTCGGGAGGCTACACCTTC
.	TRBJ2-5	.	TRBV5-1	CASSLSPGSMRETQYF	TGCGCCAGCAGCTTGAGCCCAGGGTCAATGCGGGAGACCCAGTACTTC
TRBD2	TRBJ2-7	.	TRBV29-1	CSVGGGNYEQYF	TGCAGCGTGGGGGGGGGAAACTACGAGCAGTACTTC
.	TRBJ2-5	.	TRBV7-9	CASSSHEETQYF	TGTGCCAGCAGTTCACACGAAGAGACCCAGTACTTC
.	TRBJ1-2	few	TRBV11-2	CASSPNTGLPNYGYTF	TGTGCCAGCAGCCCAAATACAGGGCTGCCTAACTATGGCTACACCTTC
.	TRBJ2-7	few	TRBV4-1	CASSQGDRSYEQYF	TGCGCCAGCAGCCAAGGAGACAGGTCCTACGAGCAGTACTTC
TRBD1	TRBJ1-2	.	TRBV6-6	CASSSTGGAGGYTF	TGTGCCAGCAGTTCCACAGGGGGCGCGGGTGGCTACACCTTC
.	TRBJ2-7	.	TRBV19	CASSIVYRAGEQYF	TGTGCCAGTAGTATTGTATACAGGGCGGGGGAGCAGTACTTC
TRBD2	TRBJ2-5	.	TRBV5-6	CASSRTSGGEETQYF	TGTGCCAGCAGCCGGACTAGCGGGGGGGAAGAGACCCAGTACTTC
.	TRBJ2-3	.	TRBV15	CATSRGVEVNTDTQYF	TGTGCCACCAGCAGAGGGGTTGAGGTTAACACAGATACGCAGTATTTT
.	TRBJ2-5	.	TRBV7-2	CASSSSPGTAETQYF	TGTGCCAGCAGCTCCTCACCGGGAACGGCGGAGACCCAGTACTTC
.	TRBJ1-2	once	TRBV18	CASSPNVPYGYTF	TGTGCCAGCTCACCAAACGTCCCCTATGGCTACACCTTC
.	TRBJ1-6	.	TRBV2	CASSEGSPLHF	TGTGCCAGCAGTGAAGGTTCACCCCTCCACTTT
.	TRBJ1-1	.	TRBV28	CASSWPVEGTEAFF	TGTGCCAGCAGTTGGCCCGTTGAGGGGACTGAAGCTTTCTTT
.	TRBJ1-1	.	TRBV6-6	CASRKTGDTEAFF	TGTGCCAGCCGAAAGACGGGGGACACTGAAGCTTTCTTT
.	TRBJ2-2	.	TRBV4-1	CASSQVELSNTGELFF	TGCGCCAGCAGCCAAGTGGAGTTATCGAACACCGGGGAGCTGTTTTTT
TRBD2	TRBJ2-4	.	TRBV9	CASSTSTSGGFENIQYF	TGTGCCAGCAGCACTTCGACTAGCGGGGGTTTCGAAAACATTCAGTACTTC
TRBD2	TRBJ2-3	.	TRBV5-1	CASSPLAGGGDTQYF	TGCGCCAGCAGCCCCCTAGCGGGAGGGGGTGATACGCAGTATTTT
.	TRBJ1-2	.	TRBV6-6	CATARGGDYGYTF	TGTGCCACTGCCCGGGGGGGGGACTATGGCTACACCTTC
.	TRBJ2-7	.	TRBV2	CASTAAPNPPYEQYF	TGTGCCAGTACGGCGGCTCCAAATCCTCCCTACGAGCAGTACTTC
.	TRBJ1-1	.	TRBV28	CASSLGLAKAGGIYDTEAFF	TGTGCCAGCAGTTTAGGTTTAGCGAAGGCGGGGGGCATTTATGACACTGAAGCTTTCTTT
TRBD1	TRBJ1-3	.	TRBV10-3	CAIRDRALALSGNTIYF	TGTGCCATCAGAGACAGGGCTTTGGCTCTCTCTGGAAACACCATATATTTT
.	TRBJ1-2	.	TRBV5-1	CASSPDLAGYTF	TGCGCCAGCAGCCCGGACTTGGCAGGTTACACCTTC
TRBD2	TRBJ2-7	once	TRBV5-1	CASSLVSSGTYEQYF	TGCGCCAGCAGCTTGGTCTCTAGCGGGACCTACGAGCAGTACTTC
.	TRBJ1-6	.	TRBV9	CASSVGDLTSPLHF	TGTGCCAGCAGCGTAGGGGATTTAACTTCACCCCTCCACTTT
TRBD2	TRBJ2-1	once	TRBV3-1/TRBV3-2	CASSRRLAGESEQFF	TGTGCCAGCAGCCGAAGACTAGCGGGAGAGTCTGAGCAGTTCTTC
.	TRBJ2-7	once	TRBV6-5	CASISGPGTYEQYF	TGTGCCAGCATCTCAGGTCCGGGGACCTACGAGCAGTACTTC
.	TRBJ2-1	.	TRBV11-2	CASSFDPGRNYNEQFF	TGTGCCAGCAGCTTCGACCCGGGACGGAACTACAATGAGCAGTTCTTC
.	TRBJ2-2	.	TRBV9	CASSPMNTGELFF	TGTGCCAGCAGCCCAATGAACACCGGGGAGCTGTTTTTT